This T cell receptor beta chain was captured in a study of STAT5B mutations in CD4+ large granular lymphocyte leukemia. Measured with immunoSEQ multiplex PCR; TCRdb has only the in-frame clones, and not every one. The table records 30,000 to 40,000 clones, 87% of them present only once. Germline CDR1 SGHVS, CDR2 FQNEAQ. The CDR3 runs to 15 residues. Trimming shortened V by 3 bases and J by 5 bases, and 13 bases separated the two germline ends. The chain recombines TRBV7-8 with TRBJ1-4, with D tentatively TRBD1 (6 bases). The source material was CD4+ T cells from blood buffy coats. The clonotype originates from a human donor in good health. For the CDR3, the DNA is TGTGCCAGCAGCTTCACACAGGGAAAGAATGAAAAACTGTTTTTT. Translation gives CASSFTQGKNEKLFF.